This T cell receptor (beta chain) was captured by sequencing in a study of breast tumors, draining lymph nodes, adjacent tissues. Study-wide results and limits: Tumor TCR diversity was below lymph nodes but above nontumor tissue. Tumor T cell lymph node origin was a supported hypothesis, not proven.

Trimming took off 11 bases at V and 1 base at J, with 12 bases between the two ends. This CDR3 region has 13 residues. CDR1 is LNHDA, CDR2 SQIVND, per germline (reference sequence). Concerning this clonotype: Antigen: not known.

TCRdb reanalysed the multiplex PCR reads using MiXCR and keeps one entry per CDR3 protein. The sample holds 10,000 to 15,000 distinct CDR3 sequences, under 80% seen once. The TCR was taken from a female donor with breast cancer. Some clones in this sample may be carry-over from other donors' samples. The gene calls are TRBV19 and TRBJ2-1; either TRBD1 or TRBD2 may supply D (6 bases each). The sequenced sample consisted of tumor-adjacent breast tissue. CDR3 sequence: CAGGGRSYNEQFF. The DNA of the CDR3 is TGTGCCGGAGGGGGTAGGTCCTACAATGAGCAGTTCTTC.